Below, 14 T cell receptor beta chains from the same sample are listed, as sequenced in a study of human T cells and chemical hapten exposure. Time point described: pre-sensitization, week 0. Documented treatment: therapeutic diphenylcyclopropenone sensitization with weekly scalp DPC. One entry per CDR3 protein results from TCRdb running MiXCR on the RACE reads. The profile shows more than 250,000 distinct CDR3 sequences, 7.5% to 10% of them singletons. The sequencing here drew on whole blood, taken in connection with sensitization to the hapten diphenylcyclopropenone (DPC). Receptors originate from a woman between 40 and 50 years old with alopecia areata. Some clones in this sample may be carry-over from other donors' samples.

This clonotype was seen only a few times. The chain couples TRBV28 to TRBJ1-5, with a tentative D call TRBD1 (5 bases). The CDR3 length is 15 residues. Trimming took 8 bases from V and 1 from J, leaving 15 bases between them. In germline, CDR1 is MDHEN, CDR2 SYDVKM. The CDR3 loop is CASQRGGRSNQPQHF. DNA of the CDR3: TGTGCCAGCCAAAGGGGTGGGCGAAGCAATCAGCCCCAGCATTTT.

In nucleotides, the CDR3 is TGTGCCACCTCAAACGACGGGAACACTGAAGCTTTCTTT. Translated: CATSNDGNTEAFF. The chain carries TRBV24-1 and TRBJ1-1; D remains unclear. Germline CDR1 reads KGHDR; CDR2 reads SFDVKD. Trimming left V 9 bases short and J 1 base short, with 11 bases between. The CDR3 length is 13 residues.

The V and J genes are TRBV6-5 and TRBJ2-1; 12 bases map to TRBD2. V dropped 4 bases and J dropped 8; count of bases not matched to a gene: 9. The CDR3 consists of 16 residues. Germline CDR1 MNHEY, CDR2 SVGAGI. The CDR3 here is CASSSMTSGSRYEQFF. In DNA, the CDR3 is TGTGCCAGCAGTTCAATGACTAGCGGGAGTAGGTATGAGCAGTTCTTC.

This clonotype appeared a few times. The chain recombines TRBV4-3 with TRBJ2-7; D may be TRBD2 (5 bases). The CDR3 length is 15 residues. Germline loops: CDR1 LGHNA, CDR2 YSLEER. Trimming left V 0 bases short and J 3 bases short, with 12 bases between. This CDR3 reads CASSQDRGAYYEQYF. The DNA of the CDR3 is TGCGCCAGCAGCCAAGATCGGGGTGCGTACTACGAGCAGTACTTC.

V and J are TRBV20-1 and TRBJ2-7, with D possibly TRBD1 on 6 matching bases. Between the trimmed V and J ends, which lost 3 bases and 4 bases, there was a span of 19 bases. From germline, CDR1 is DFQATT and CDR2 SNEGSKA (reference sequence). This CDR3 contains 15 residues. The CDR3 region is CSASPKGYREYEQYF. The CDR3 coding sequence is TGCAGTGCTAGTCCCAAGGGCTACAGGGAATACGAGCAGTACTTC.

The table lists this clonotype with many counts. The chain uses TRBV20-1 and TRBJ2-5; D might be TRBD2 (5 bases). The CDR3 consists of 11 residues. Germline CDR1 is DFQATT and CDR2 is SNEGSKA (reference sequence). Trimming left V 8 bases short and J 5 bases short, with 12 bases between. The CDR3 nucleotides read TGCAGTACCGGGAAGCACGAGACCCAGTACTTC. It translates to CSTGKHETQYF.

The chain uses TRBV18 and TRBJ2-5; TRBD2 agrees at 12 bases. This CDR3 spans 17 amino acids. The V segment lost 5 bases and the J segment 5 bases; nucleotides outside the gene matches: 12. Germline values: CDR1 KGHSH, CDR2 LQKENI. This CDR3 is CASSTLMTSGSDETQYF. The CDR3 bases are TGTGCCAGCTCAACCCTAATGACTAGCGGGAGTGATGAGACCCAGTACTTC.

This clonotype was detected a few times. The rearrangement links TRBV28 to TRBJ2-3, with D perhaps TRBD2 (5 bases). CDR1 MDHEN and CDR2 SYDVKM come from the germline V gene. CDR3 length equals 13 residues. V lost 8 bases and J lost 4, with 13 bases in between. CDR3 DNA: TGTGCCAGCCTCGAAAGCGGTCCAGATACGCAGTATTTT. Protein product: CASLESGPDTQYF.

V is TRBV28 and J is TRBJ1-3; no definite D call. The germline CDR1 and CDR2 sequences are MDHEN and SYDVKM. V dropped 1 base and J dropped 4 bases, with 8 bases sitting between them. The CDR3 covers 14 residues. CDR3 bases: TGTGCCAGCAGTTTATCATTTAACGGAAACACCATATATTTT. Amino acid sequence: CASSLSFNGNTIYF.

This clonotype has only a few counts. The J gene is TRBJ2-7, the V gene TRBV20-1; 7 bases agree with TRBD2. V gave up 1 base and J gave up 12 bases; unmatched junction bases: 9. The CDR3 runs 12 residues. CDR1 is DFQATT and CDR2 is SNEGSKA in the germline V gene (reference sequence). The CDR3 DNA reads TGCAGTGCTAGAGCGGGGAGGGGAGGCGGGTACTTC. Its protein is CSARAGRGGGYF.

The chain combines TRBV30 with TRBJ2-4; D uncertain. V was shortened by 2 bases and J by 0 bases, with 5 bases between the two germline ends. The CDR3 runs to 13 residues. In germline, CDR1 is GTSNPN, CDR2 SVGIG (reference sequence). The CDR3 loop is CAWSSGAKNIQYF. DNA of the CDR3: TGTGCCTGGAGTTCGGGAGCCAAAAACATTCAGTACTTC.

A few counts support this clonotype. This chain joins TRBV12-3 or TRBV12-4 and TRBJ1-2, with 9 bases fitting TRBD1. V dropped 5 bases and J dropped 6; count of bases not matched to a gene: 10. The CDR3 consists of 15 residues. As DNA, the CDR3 is TGTGCCAGCAGTCTCACAGGGGGCGCAGGGGATGGCTACACCTTC. This encodes CASSLTGGAGDGYTF.

The gene calls are TRBV28 and TRBJ1-1; D call uncertain. This CDR3 comprises 11 residues. Deletions cut 6 bases from V and 4 bases from J, with 6 bases between. The V gene's germline CDR1 is MDHEN and CDR2 SYDVKM. The CDR3 is CASSQATEAFF. The CDR3 bases are TGTGCCAGCAGCCAGGCCACTGAAGCTTTCTTT.

This clonotype appeared a few times. The rearrangement links TRBV2 to TRBJ2-1; D not certain. The V gene's germline CDR1 is SNHLY and CDR2 FYNNEI. This CDR3 has 17 amino acids. V dropped 5 bases and J dropped 5 bases, with 22 bases sitting between them. The DNA for the CDR3 is TGTGCCAGCAGTCCCCTCAGTGCCGTAGGGCTACACAATGAGCAGTTCTTC. This translates into CASSPLSAVGLHNEQFF.